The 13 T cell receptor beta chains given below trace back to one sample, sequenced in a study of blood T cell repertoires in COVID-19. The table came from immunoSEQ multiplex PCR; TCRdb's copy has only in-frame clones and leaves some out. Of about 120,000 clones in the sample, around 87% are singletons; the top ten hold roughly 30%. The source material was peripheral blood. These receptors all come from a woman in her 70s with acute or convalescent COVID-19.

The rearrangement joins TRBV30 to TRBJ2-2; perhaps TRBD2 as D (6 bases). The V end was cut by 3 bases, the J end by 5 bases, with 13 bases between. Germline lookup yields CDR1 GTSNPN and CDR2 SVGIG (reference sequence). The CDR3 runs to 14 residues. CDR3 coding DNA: TGTGCCTGGAGATGGCGGGGCCGGACCGGGGAGCTGTTTTTT. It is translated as CAWRWRGRTGELFF.

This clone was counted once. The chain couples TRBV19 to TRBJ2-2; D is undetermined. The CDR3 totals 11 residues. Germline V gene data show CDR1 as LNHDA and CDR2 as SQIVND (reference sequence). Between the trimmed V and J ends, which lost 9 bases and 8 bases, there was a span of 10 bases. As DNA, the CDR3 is TGTGCCAGCACATTCGGGGGGGAGCTGTTTTTT. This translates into CASTFGGELFF.

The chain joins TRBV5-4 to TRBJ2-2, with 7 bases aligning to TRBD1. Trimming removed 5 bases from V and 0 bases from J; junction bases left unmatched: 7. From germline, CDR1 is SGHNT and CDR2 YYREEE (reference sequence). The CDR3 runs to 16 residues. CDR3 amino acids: CASSRYGTANTGELFF. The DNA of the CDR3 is TGTGCCAGCAGTCGTTACGGGACAGCGAACACCGGGGAGCTGTTTTTT.

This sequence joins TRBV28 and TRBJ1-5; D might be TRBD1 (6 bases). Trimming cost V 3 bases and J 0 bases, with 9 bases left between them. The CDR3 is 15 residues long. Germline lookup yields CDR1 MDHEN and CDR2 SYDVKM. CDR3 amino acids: CASSFRGFSNQPQHF. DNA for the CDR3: TGTGCCAGCAGTTTTAGGGGGTTTAGCAATCAGCCCCAGCATTTT.

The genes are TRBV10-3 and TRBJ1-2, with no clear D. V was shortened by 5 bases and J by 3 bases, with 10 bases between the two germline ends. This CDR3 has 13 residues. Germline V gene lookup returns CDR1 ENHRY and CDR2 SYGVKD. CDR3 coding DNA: TGTGCCATCAGTCGAGGGCAGGACTATGGCTACACCTTC. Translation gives CAISRGQDYGYTF.

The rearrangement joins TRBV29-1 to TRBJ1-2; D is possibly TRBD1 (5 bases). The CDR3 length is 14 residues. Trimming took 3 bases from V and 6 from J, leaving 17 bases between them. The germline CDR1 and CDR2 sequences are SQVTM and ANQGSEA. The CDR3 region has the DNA TGCAGCGTTGATGATAGGGGTGGGAAGAATGGCTACACCTTC. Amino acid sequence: CSVDDRGGKNGYTF.

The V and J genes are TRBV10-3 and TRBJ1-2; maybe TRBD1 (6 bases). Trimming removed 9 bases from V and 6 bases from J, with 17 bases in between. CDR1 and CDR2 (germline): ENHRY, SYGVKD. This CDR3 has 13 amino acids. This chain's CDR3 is CAILRDTVDGYTF. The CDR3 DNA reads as TGTGCCATACTCCGGGACACGGTGGATGGCTACACCTTC.

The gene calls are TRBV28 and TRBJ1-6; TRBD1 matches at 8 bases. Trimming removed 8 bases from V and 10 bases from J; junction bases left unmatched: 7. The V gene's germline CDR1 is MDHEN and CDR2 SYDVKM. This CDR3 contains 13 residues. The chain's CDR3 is CASLSGDRSPLHF. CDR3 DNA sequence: TGTGCCAGCCTGAGTGGGGACAGGTCACCCCTCCACTTT. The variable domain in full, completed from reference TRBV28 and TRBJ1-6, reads DVKVTQSSRYLVKRTGEKVFLECVQDMDHENMFWYRQDPGLGLRLIYFSYDVKMKEKGDIPEGYSVSREKKERFSLILESASTNQTSMYLCASLSGDRSPLHFGNGTRLTVT.

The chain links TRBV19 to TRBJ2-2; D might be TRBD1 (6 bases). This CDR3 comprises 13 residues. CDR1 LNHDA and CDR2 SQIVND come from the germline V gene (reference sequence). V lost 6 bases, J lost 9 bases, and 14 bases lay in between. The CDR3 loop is CASRDRNARELFF. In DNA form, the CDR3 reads TGTGCCAGTAGAGACAGGAATGCCCGGGAGCTGTTTTTT.

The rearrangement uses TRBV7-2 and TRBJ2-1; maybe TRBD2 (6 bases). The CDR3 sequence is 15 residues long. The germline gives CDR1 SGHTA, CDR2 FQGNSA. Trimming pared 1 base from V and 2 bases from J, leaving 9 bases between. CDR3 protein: CASSLGPGAYNEQFF. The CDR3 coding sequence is TGTGCCAGCAGCTTAGGGCCGGGGGCCTACAATGAGCAGTTCTTC.

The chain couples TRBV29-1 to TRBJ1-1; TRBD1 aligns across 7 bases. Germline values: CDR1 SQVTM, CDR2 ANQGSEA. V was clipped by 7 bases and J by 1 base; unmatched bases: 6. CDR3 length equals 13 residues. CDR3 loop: CSAGQEWNTEAFF. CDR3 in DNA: TGCAGCGCTGGACAGGAATGGAACACTGAAGCTTTCTTT.

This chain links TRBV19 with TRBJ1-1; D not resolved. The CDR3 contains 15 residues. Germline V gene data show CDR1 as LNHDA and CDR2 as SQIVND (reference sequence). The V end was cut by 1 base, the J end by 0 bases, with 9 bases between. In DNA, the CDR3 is TGTGCCAGTAGTATAGGTAACATCATGAACACTGAAGCTTTCTTT. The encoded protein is CASSIGNIMNTEAFF.

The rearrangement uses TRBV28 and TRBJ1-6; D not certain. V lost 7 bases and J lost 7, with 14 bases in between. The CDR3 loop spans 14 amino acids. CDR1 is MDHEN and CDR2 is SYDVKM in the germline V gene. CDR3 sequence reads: CASTEQRPNSPLHF. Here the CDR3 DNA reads TGTGCCAGCACCGAGCAACGCCCCAATTCACCCCTCCACTTT.